Each of the 18 T cell receptor beta chains below was sequenced from the same sample in a study of memory CD4+ T cells and cytomegalovirus serostatus. Single viable CD3+CD4+CD8-CD45RO+ cells were sorted as the memory CD4+ T cells. The repertoire was sequenced with immunoSEQ multiplex PCR; TCRdb's copy has only in-frame clones and lacks some. The data show under 35,000 clones, 65% to 80% seen once. What was sequenced was memory CD4+ T cells from blood. The receptors were sampled from an adult in good health and CMV-seronegative. Some clones in this sample may be carry-over from other donors' samples.

The chain uses TRBV5-1 and TRBJ2-1, with D possibly being TRBD2 (6 bases). The V gene lost 3 bases and the J gene lost 6 bases, with 10 bases spanning the gap. Germline V gene data show CDR1 as SGHRS and CDR2 as YFSETQ. The CDR3 covers 13 residues. CDR3 residues: CASSWGGSNEQFF. In nucleotides, the CDR3 is TGCGCCAGCAGCTGGGGAGGCAGCAATGAGCAGTTCTTC.

The chain has TRBV7-6 and TRBJ1-1; D ambiguous. The CDR3 has 12 amino acids. Germline assignment: CDR1 SGHVS and CDR2 FNYEAQ. Trimming removed 4 bases at V and 7 bases at J, with 10 bases between. This CDR3 reads CASSSRGNEAFF. CDR3 sequence (DNA): TGTGCCAGCAGCTCTCGTGGGAATGAAGCTTTCTTT. Supplemented by reference TRBV7-6 and TRBJ1-1, the full variable domain reads GAGVSQSPRYKVTKRGQDVALRCDPISGHVSLYWYRQALGQGPEFLTYFNYEAQQDKSGLPNDRFSAERPEGSISTLTIQRTEQRDSAMYRCASSSRGNEAFFGQGTRLTVV.

The V call is TRBV29-1, the J call TRBJ1-4; the D gene is possibly TRBD1 (5 bases). V gave up 4 bases and J gave up 0 bases, with 9 bases separating them. Germline CDR1 SQVTM, CDR2 ANQGSEA. The CDR3 has 14 amino acids. CDR3 residues: CSVARDPTNEKLFF. As DNA, the CDR3 is TGCAGCGTTGCGAGGGACCCAACTAATGAAAAACTGTTTTTT.

This rearrangement joins TRBV28 to TRBJ2-4, with D possibly TRBD2 on 6 matching bases. Trimming shortened V by 5 bases and J by 0 bases, and 14 bases separated the two germline ends. Germline-derived CDR1 and CDR2 are MDHEN and SYDVKM. The CDR3 spans 16 residues. The CDR3, as DNA: TGTGCCAGCAGTCCGTCGGGGGTCCTAGCCAAAAACATTCAGTACTTC. This gives the protein CASSPSGVLAKNIQYF.

This clone was counted between two and nine times. J is TRBJ1-2 and V is TRBV30; D unclear. Trimming stripped 5 bases from V and 8 bases from J, with 18 bases between. This CDR3 spans 13 amino acids. The germline V gene has CDR1 GTSNPN and CDR2 SVGIG (reference sequence). In nucleotides, the CDR3 is TGTGCCTGGGTCCCCCCGGGGAGTGTGGGCTACACCTTC. Amino acid sequence: CAWVPPGSVGYTF.

This chain joins TRBV5-4 and TRBJ1-5; the D is unclear. The germline CDR1 and CDR2 sequences are SGHNT and YYREEE (reference sequence). The CDR3 totals 15 residues. V was clipped by 0 bases and J by 1 base, with 8 bases between them. CDR3 sequence: CASSLGGLSNQPQHF. The CDR3 DNA reads TGTGCCAGCAGCTTGGGAGGGTTAAGCAATCAGCCCCAGCATTTT.

The chain is built from TRBV4-2 and TRBJ2-1, with a weak D call TRBD2 (5 bases). Deletions cut 4 bases from V and 14 bases from J, with 21 bases between. Germline V gene lookup returns CDR1 LGHNA and CDR2 YNFKEQ. The CDR3 contains 14 residues. The CDR3 DNA reads as TGTGCCAGCAGCCGAGGTCTGGACGGGCTCGGGGAGTTCTTC. Translated: CASSRGLDGLGEFF.

This chain joins TRBV2 and TRBJ1-6; D is uncertain. From germline, CDR1 is SNHLY and CDR2 FYNNEI. The V end lost 2 bases, the J end lost 5 bases, and 13 bases lay between the germline ends. This CDR3 spans 16 amino acids. This chain's CDR3 is CASSESRPGNNSPLHF. The CDR3 DNA reads TGTGCCAGCAGTGAAAGTCGTCCGGGCAATAATTCACCCCTCCACTTT.

The sample holds one count of this clone. This rearrangement joins TRBV19 to TRBJ1-2; TRBD1 is a possible D gene (6 bases). V was shortened by 10 bases and J by 2 bases, with 14 bases between the two germline ends. The CDR3 has 13 residues. Germline loops: CDR1 LNHDA, CDR2 SQIVND (reference sequence). The CDR3 region is CATGQSFNYGYTF. The CDR3, as DNA: TGTGCCACCGGACAGAGTTTCAACTATGGCTACACCTTC. The complete variable domain, with remaining parts taken from reference TRBV19 and TRBJ1-2, reads DGGITQSPKYLFRKEGQNVTLSCEQNLNHDAMYWYRQDPGQGLRLIYYSQIVNDFQKGDIAEGYSVSREKKESFPLTVTSAQKNPTAFYLCATGQSFNYGYTFGSGTRLTVV.

This sequence joins TRBV6-5 and TRBJ2-7; 8 bases match TRBD1. The germline CDR1 and CDR2 sequences are MNHEY and SVGAGI. The CDR3 covers 15 residues. J lost 1 base, V lost 2 bases, and 4 bases had no gene match. CDR3 sequence reads: CASSYGQGKSYEQYF. The CDR3, as DNA: TGTGCCAGCAGTTACGGACAGGGAAAATCCTACGAGCAGTACTTC.

The gene calls are TRBV5-1 and TRBJ1-4, with a tentative D call TRBD1 (5 bases). Trimming shortened V by 0 bases and J by 1 base, and 7 bases separated the two germline ends. Germline V gene lookup returns CDR1 SGHRS and CDR2 YFSETQ. The CDR3 extends over 15 amino acids. CDR3 nucleotides: TGCGCCAGCAGCTTGGGAGGGGAAACTAATGAAAAACTGTTTTTT. Translated, it gives CASSLGGETNEKLFF.

The V gene is TRBV19, the J gene TRBJ2-7; TRBD1 aligns across 7 bases. V lost 4 bases to trimming and J lost 2 bases; unmatched junction nucleotides: 5. Germline CDR1 reads LNHDA; CDR2 reads SQIVND (reference sequence). The CDR3 sequence is 14 residues long. The CDR3 nucleotides read TGTGCCAGTAGTAGCCGACAGGGAACCTACGAGCAGTACTTC. It codes for CASSSRQGTYEQYF.

This clone was seen only once. This chain joins TRBV5-1 and TRBJ1-2; TRBD1 agrees at 11 bases. V dropped 6 bases and J dropped 8; count of bases not matched to a gene: 12. Germline V lookup: CDR1 SGHRS, CDR2 YFSETQ. The CDR3 extends over 15 amino acids. The CDR3 DNA reads as TGCGCCAGCACCAAGCCGGGACAGGGGGTTGAGGGCTACACCTTC. This encodes CASTKPGQGVEGYTF.

This clone occurred once. The chain recombines TRBV15 with TRBJ1-5, with 7 bases aligning to TRBD1. Trimming at V came to 3 bases and at J to 5 bases, leaving 7 bases not matched to a gene. This CDR3 contains 15 residues. Germline CDR1 reads LNHNV; CDR2 reads YYDKDF (reference sequence). The CDR3 coding sequence is TGTGCCACCAGCAGGGGGGGACAGAGAGATCAGCCCCAGCATTTT. Translating gives CATSRGGQRDQPQHF.

The chain recombines TRBV7-9 with TRBJ2-7; 10 nucleotides match TRBD1. This CDR3 spans 14 amino acids. V lost 5 bases, J lost 5 bases, and 6 bases stayed unmatched. Germline V gene lookup returns CDR1 SEHNR and CDR2 FQNEAQ (reference sequence). The CDR3 is CASSTRQGADEQYF. Here the CDR3 DNA reads TGTGCCAGCAGCACCCGACAGGGGGCCGACGAGCAGTACTTC.

CDR3 sequence reads: CASSGRTANTEAFF. CDR3 nucleotides: TGTGCCAGCAGTGGACGGACAGCGAACACTGAAGCTTTCTTT. This rearrangement joins TRBV25-1 to TRBJ1-1, with D tentatively TRBD1 (6 bases). Germline V gene data show CDR1 as MGHDK and CDR2 as SYGVNS. V lost 4 bases and J 1 base, leaving 10 bases between the germline ends. This CDR3 is built from 14 residues.

The chain carries TRBV7-2 and TRBJ1-1; D uncertain. Deletions cut 5 bases from V and 10 bases from J, with 14 bases between. The germline V gene has CDR1 SGHTA and CDR2 FQGNSA. The length of the CDR3 is 12 residues. CDR3 sequence: CASSPPGRVAFF. The CDR3 region has the DNA TGTGCCAGCAGCCCTCCAGGACGGGTAGCTTTCTTT.

J is TRBJ2-6 and V is TRBV11-1; D remains unclear. V shed 7 bases and J shed 0 bases, with 7 bases lying between them. CDR3 length: 14 amino acids. Germline CDR1 is SGHAT and CDR2 is FQDESV (reference sequence). CDR3 DNA sequence: TGTGCCAGCACCGGTGGCTCTGGGGCCAACGTCCTGACTTTC. Translating gives CASTGGSGANVLTF.